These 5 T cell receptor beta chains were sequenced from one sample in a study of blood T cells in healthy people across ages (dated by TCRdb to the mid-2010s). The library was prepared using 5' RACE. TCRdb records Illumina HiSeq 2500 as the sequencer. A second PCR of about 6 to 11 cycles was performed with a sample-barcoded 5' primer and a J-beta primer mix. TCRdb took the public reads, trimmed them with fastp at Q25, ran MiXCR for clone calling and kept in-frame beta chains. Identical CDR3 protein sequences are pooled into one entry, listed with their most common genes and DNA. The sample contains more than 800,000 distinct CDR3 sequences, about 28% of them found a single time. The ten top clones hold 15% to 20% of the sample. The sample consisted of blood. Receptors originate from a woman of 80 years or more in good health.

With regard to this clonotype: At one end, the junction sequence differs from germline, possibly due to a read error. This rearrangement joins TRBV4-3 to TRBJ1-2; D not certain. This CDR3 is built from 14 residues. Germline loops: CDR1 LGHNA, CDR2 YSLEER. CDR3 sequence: CANSQDRTCYGYTF. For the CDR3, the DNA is TGCGCCAACAGCCAAGATCGGACTTGCTATGGCTACACCTTC.

CDR3 sequence: CASSPGPQTHLSEAFF. In nucleotides, the CDR3 is TGTGCCAGCTCACCCGGGCCCCAAACGCATCTTTCCGAAGCTTTCTTT. The rearrangement links TRBV18 to TRBJ1-1, with no clear D. Germline values: CDR1 KGHSH, CDR2 LQKENI. There are 16 residues in the CDR3. Trimming took off 3 bases at V and 8 bases at J, with 22 bases between the two ends. Supplemented by reference TRBV18 and TRBJ1-1, the full variable domain reads NAGVMQNPRHLVRRRGQEARLRCSPMKGHSHVYWYRQLPEEGLKFMVYLQKENIIDESGMPKERFSAEFPKEGPSILRIQQVVRGDSAAYFCASSPGPQTHLSEAFFGQGTRLTVV.

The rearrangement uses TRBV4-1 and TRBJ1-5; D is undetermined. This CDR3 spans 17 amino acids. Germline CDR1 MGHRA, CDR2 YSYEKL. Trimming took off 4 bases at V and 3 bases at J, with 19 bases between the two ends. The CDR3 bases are TGCGCCAGCAGCCCAGGAGGTAAGGGCGCGGTCAATCAGCCCCAGCATTTT. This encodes CASSPGGKGAVNQPQHF.

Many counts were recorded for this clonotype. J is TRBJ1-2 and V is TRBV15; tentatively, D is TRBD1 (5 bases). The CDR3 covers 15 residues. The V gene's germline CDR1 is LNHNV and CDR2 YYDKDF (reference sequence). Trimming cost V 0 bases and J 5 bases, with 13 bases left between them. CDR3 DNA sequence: TGTGCCACCAGCAGAGATGGGGGTTCGGGTTATGGCTACACCTTC. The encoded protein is CATSRDGGSGYGYTF.

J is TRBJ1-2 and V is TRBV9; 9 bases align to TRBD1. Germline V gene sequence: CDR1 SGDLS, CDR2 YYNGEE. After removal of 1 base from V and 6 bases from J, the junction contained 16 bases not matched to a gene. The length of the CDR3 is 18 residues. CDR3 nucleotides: TGTGCCAGCAGCGTACTCCCCTCATCGGGACAGGGTAATGATGGCTACACCTTC. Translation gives CASSVLPSSGQGNDGYTF.